Presented here are 21 T cell receptor beta chains from one specimen sequenced in a study of blood T cell repertoires in COVID-19 (TCRdb year 2020). Library preparation was by the immunoSEQ multiplex PCR assay. TCRdb mirrors the immuneACCESS table, restricted to in-frame sequences. Some clones are absent from its copies; in checked studies, under half trace to an unresolved V gene, and the reason for the others is unknown. The sample has approximately 180,000 clones on record, approximately 73% of them singletons. The ten largest clones add up to about a sixth of the sample. Sequences were obtained from PBMCs or T cells enriched from blood (not recorded which). The receptors were gathered from a woman between 45 and 60 years old with acute COVID-19.

The chain couples TRBV18 to TRBJ2-3; D not resolved. The CDR3 runs 15 residues. The V end lost 2 bases, the J end lost 1 base, and 10 bases lay between the germline ends. CDR1 is KGHSH, CDR2 LQKENI, per germline. The CDR3 DNA follows: TGTGCCAGCTCACCAGTGGCCACAGGCACAGATACGCAGTATTTT. Amino acid sequence: CASSPVATGTDTQYF.

Regarding this clone: The junction shows a germline mismatch at one end, possibly a read error. The chain is built from TRBV25-1 and TRBJ1-2; 8 nucleotides line up with TRBD1. CDR1 is MGHDK and CDR2 is SYGVNS in the germline V gene. The CDR3 is made up of 13 amino acids. The CDR3 loop is CASGEDRDYGYTF. CDR3 coding DNA: TGTGCCAGCGGTGAGGACAGGGACTATGGCTACACCTTC.

In its sample, this clone was seen a few times. CDR3: CASRGRDRGLVRDSPLHF. As DNA, the CDR3 is TGTGCCAGCAGAGGGAGGGACAGGGGTTTGGTGAGAGATTCACCCCTCCACTTT. The chain carries TRBV2 and TRBJ1-6; 10 bases are shared with TRBD1. Germline V CDR1 and CDR2: SNHLY, FYNNEI. The ends lost 6 bases at V and 8 bases at J; junction bases unmatched: 16. The CDR3 totals 18 residues. The whole variable domain, filled in from reference TRBV2 and TRBJ1-6, reads EPEVTQTPSHQVTQMGQEVILRCVPISNHLYFYWYRQILGQKVEFLVSFYNNEISEKSEIFDDQFSVERPDGSNFTLKIRSTKLEDSAMYFCASRGRDRGLVRDSPLHFGNGTRLTVT.

A few counts support this clone. This sequence joins TRBV21-1 and TRBJ1-2; TRBD1 is the table's D call, not checked against the DNA. TRBV21-1 is a documented pseudogene. The CDR3 is 18 residues long. The CDR3 DNA follows: TGTGCCAGCAAAACTGGGGGACAGGGGGTACGAAGCAACTATGGCTACACCTTC. Its translation is CASKTGGQGVRSNYGYTF.

The DNA of the CDR3 is TGTGCCACCCGGGGACTTCCCACAGATACGCAGTATTTT. Translating gives CATRGLPTDTQYF. The chain is built from TRBV19 and TRBJ2-3; TRBD2 is a possible D gene (6 bases). Per the germline V gene, CDR1 is LNHDA and CDR2 is SQIVND (reference sequence). The CDR3 runs 13 residues. The V gene lost 10 bases and the J gene lost 2 bases, with 13 bases spanning the gap.

The chain's CDR3 is CASSRQGSETQYF. In DNA, the CDR3 is TGTGCCAGCTCCAGACAGGGGTCAGAGACCCAGTACTTC. The gene calls are TRBV18 and TRBJ2-5; 8 bases match TRBD1. Germline lookup yields CDR1 KGHSH and CDR2 LQKENI. The trim removed 6 bases at V and 4 bases at J, leaving 4 bases unmatched. This CDR3 spans 13 amino acids.

This chain uses TRBV3-1 (or the pseudogene TRBV3-2) with TRBJ1-1; D is undetermined. The V gene's germline CDR1 is LGHDT and CDR2 YNNKEL (reference sequence). Trimming left V 0 bases short and J 10 bases short, with 18 bases between. The CDR3 sequence is 15 residues long. The CDR3 here is CASSQDQEAWRRAFF. The CDR3 bases are TGTGCCAGCAGCCAAGATCAGGAGGCTTGGAGGCGAGCTTTCTTT.

The genes are TRBV7-9 and TRBJ1-2; tentatively, D is TRBD1 (6 bases). Trimming pared 5 bases from V and 6 bases from J, leaving 19 bases between. The CDR3 has 15 residues. From germline, CDR1 is SEHNR and CDR2 FQNEAQ (reference sequence). CDR3 nucleotides: TGTGCCAGCAGCCCCAGCCCCGGGGGGGCGGATGGCTACACCTTC. It yields the protein CASSPSPGGADGYTF.

The chain couples TRBV7-8 to TRBJ1-1; D unresolved. V was cut by 2 bases and J by 1 base, with 8 bases left in between. Germline V CDR1 and CDR2: SGHVS, FQNEAQ. The CDR3 runs 14 residues. The DNA of the CDR3 is TGTGCCAGCAGCTTACGGGAAGGGAACACTGAAGCTTTCTTT. This codes for CASSLREGNTEAFF.

The V call is TRBV5-4, the J call TRBJ2-2, with TRBD1 matching over 7 bases. Looked up from germline, CDR1 is SGHNT and CDR2 is YYREEE (reference sequence). The CDR3 loop spans 17 amino acids. The ends lost 0 bases at V and 6 bases at J; junction bases unmatched: 11. This chain's CDR3 is CASSLDPGTAESGELFF. The DNA for the CDR3 is TGTGCCAGCAGCTTGGACCCCGGGACAGCTGAATCCGGGGAGCTGTTTTTT. The variable domain in full, completed from reference TRBV5-4 and TRBJ2-2, reads ETGVTQSPTHLIKTRGQQVTLRCSSQSGHNTVSWYQQALGQGPQFIFQYYREEENGRGNFPPRFSGLQFPNYSSELNVNALELDDSALYLCASSLDPGTAESGELFFGEGSRLTVL.

This clone was counted a few times. This chain connects TRBV4-2 to TRBJ1-1, with a tentative D call TRBD1 (6 bases). This CDR3 has 16 residues. The V gene lost 4 bases and the J gene lost 1 base, with 16 bases spanning the gap. Germline V gene data show CDR1 as LGHNA and CDR2 as YNFKEQ. The CDR3 loop reads CASSREGGATNTEAFF. In DNA, the CDR3 is TGTGCCAGCAGCCGGGAAGGGGGGGCCACGAACACTGAAGCTTTCTTT.

The CDR3 region has the DNA TGTGCCAGCAGCCAAGATCGAGGGGGCCGAGTCTCACCCCTCCACTTT. Translation gives CASSQDRGGRVSPLHF. The rearrangement uses TRBV3-1 (or the pseudogene TRBV3-2) and TRBJ1-6; 7 bases fit TRBD1. V lost 0 bases, J lost 10 bases, and 9 bases stayed unmatched. The CDR3 contains 16 residues. The germline V gene encodes CDR1 LGHDT and CDR2 YNNKEL (reference sequence).

In its sample, this clone was seen once. The chain has TRBV13 and TRBJ2-5, with 10 bases that match TRBD2. Unmatched junction bases numbered 8, after V lost 0 bases and J lost 1 base. This CDR3 spans 18 amino acids. The germline CDR1 and CDR2 sequences are PRHDT and FYEKMQ (reference sequence). The CDR3 DNA reads TGTGCCAGCAGCTTAGGTCGCCTAGCGGGGGTTACCCAAGAGACCCAGTACTTC. This codes for CASSLGRLAGVTQETQYF.

This chain links TRBV28 with TRBJ2-2, with D unresolved. The germline V gene encodes CDR1 MDHEN and CDR2 SYDVKM. The CDR3 runs to 13 residues. CDR3 sequence reads: CLAGYANTGELFF. In nucleotides, the CDR3 is TGTTTGGCCGGGTACGCGAACACCGGGGAGCTGTTTTTT.

The rearrangement joins TRBV5-1 to TRBJ1-1; TRBD1 agrees at 9 bases. The CDR3 has 11 amino acids. Germline lookup yields CDR1 SGHRS and CDR2 YFSETQ. The ends lost 4 bases at V and 11 bases at J; junction bases unmatched: 3. CDR3 coding DNA: TGCGCCAGCAGCCAAGGGACAGGGGCTTTCTTT. It is translated as CASSQGTGAFF.

This chain uses TRBV3-1 (or the pseudogene TRBV3-2) with TRBJ2-1; 9 bases match TRBD1. Trimming at V came to 1 base and at J to 10 bases, leaving 11 bases not matched to a gene. The CDR3 sequence is 16 residues long. Germline V lookup: CDR1 LGHDT, CDR2 YNNKEL (reference sequence). CDR3 sequence reads: CASSQGGGGQGYEQFF. The DNA for the CDR3 is TGTGCCAGCAGCCAAGGAGGGGGGGGACAGGGCTACGAGCAGTTCTTC.

Regarding this clone: This same CDR3 is encoded by further DNA sequences in the sample. V is TRBV7-8 and J is TRBJ1-2; D remains ambiguous. CDR3 length: 14 residues. The germline gives CDR1 SGHVS, CDR2 FQNEAQ. V was clipped by 1 base and J by 2 bases, with 8 bases between them. CDR3: CASSLDAGNYGYTF. In nucleotides, the CDR3 is TGTGCCAGCAGCTTAGATGCGGGCAACTATGGCTACACCTTC.

This chain links TRBV14 with TRBJ1-1, with D uncertain. The length of the CDR3 is 14 residues. CDR1 is SGHDN and CDR2 is FVKESK in the germline V gene. V shed 6 bases and J shed 0 bases, with 11 bases lying between them. The CDR3 nucleotides read TGTGCCAGCAGACTCGGGATTTTGAACACTGAAGCTTTCTTT. This translates into CASRLGILNTEAFF.

The table lists this clone with a few counts. The CDR3 reads CASSQGGLGGETQYF. Here the CDR3 DNA reads TGTGCCAGCAGCCAGGGAGGGTTGGGGGGAGAGACCCAGTACTTC. The V call is TRBV9, the J call TRBJ2-5; TRBD2 agrees at 7 bases. The germline V gene has CDR1 SGDLS and CDR2 YYNGEE. CDR3 size: 15 residues. Trimming removed 4 bases from V and 4 bases from J; junction bases left unmatched: 10.

The V gene is TRBV2, the J gene TRBJ2-5; 7 nucleotides agree with TRBD1. Trimming cost V 6 bases and J 1 base; bases outside gene matches: 5. This CDR3 contains 14 residues. CDR1 SNHLY and CDR2 FYNNEI come from the germline V gene. The CDR3 is CASRVTGPQETQYF. For the CDR3, the DNA is TGTGCCAGCAGGGTGACAGGGCCCCAAGAGACCCAGTACTTC.

V is TRBV19 and J is TRBJ2-3; 11 bases agree with TRBD2. Trimming cost V 3 bases and J 7 bases; bases outside gene matches: 12. The CDR3 contains 17 residues. CDR1 and CDR2 (germline): LNHDA, SQIVND (reference sequence). Here the CDR3 DNA reads TGTGCCAGTAGTATGCTCCCGCTAGCGGGGGGTGGATATACGCAGTATTTT. Protein sequence: CASSMLPLAGGGYTQYF.